One and the same sample provided the 30 T cell receptor beta chains below, sequenced in a study of T cells after yellow fever vaccination. Each CDR3 protein gets one entry after TCRdb re-called the 5' RACE reads with MiXCR. The sample records around 120,000 distinct CDR3 sequences, more than 5.5% being singletons. The specimen comprised CD4+ T cells sorted from PBMCs, sampled 45 days after the first yellow fever vaccination. The receptors here all came from a man between 18 and 35 years old who received the YFV17D yellow fever vaccine.

Many counts were recorded for this clonotype. The chain links TRBV7-3 to TRBJ2-7, with D possibly matching TRBD1 (5 bases). Germline assignment: CDR1 SGHTA and CDR2 FQGTGA. Trimming shortened V by 2 bases and J by 5 bases, and 13 bases separated the two germline ends. The CDR3 loop spans 14 amino acids. The CDR3 region is CASSLGPGHNEQYV. The CDR3 DNA sequence: TGTGCCAGCAGCTTAGGACCAGGGCATAACGAGCAGTACGTC.

This clonotype was seen ten or more times. The V and J genes are TRBV4-1 and TRBJ2-6, with D perhaps TRBD2 (6 bases). The V end lost 5 bases, the J end lost 2 bases, and 10 bases lay between the germline ends. The CDR3 sequence is 15 residues long. Germline V gives CDR1 MGHRA, CDR2 YSYEKL. Here the CDR3 DNA reads TGCGCCAGCAGCTCCCGCGGGACTGGGGCCAACGTCCTGACTTTC. Its protein product is CASSSRGTGANVLTF.

This clonotype came up many times. This chain joins TRBV4-3 and TRBJ2-1, with TRBD1 matching over 9 bases. CDR3 length: 16 residues. CDR1 and CDR2 (germline): LGHNA, YSLEER. With V trimmed by 5 bases and J by 7 bases, 12 bases remained unmatched. CDR3 sequence: CASSSTPGQGTNEQFF. The DNA for the CDR3 is TGCGCCAGCAGCTCGACCCCGGGACAGGGTACAAATGAGCAGTTCTTC.

In the case of this clonotype: One junction end disagrees with the germline gene, perhaps due to a read error. CDR3 amino acids: CAISFGIGLAITGELFF. CDR3 bases: TGTGCCATCAGCTTTGGGATAGGACTAGCCATCACCGGGGAGCTGTTTTTT. This rearrangement joins TRBV7-8 to TRBJ2-2; TRBD2 matches at 8 bases. From germline, CDR1 is SGHVS and CDR2 FQNEAQ. The CDR3 loop spans 17 amino acids.

This clonotype was detected ten times or more. The gene calls are TRBV5-6 and TRBJ1-1; 8 bases fit TRBD1. J was trimmed by 3 bases and V by 4 bases; bases with no gene match: 5. The CDR3 extends over 14 amino acids. Germline CDR1 reads SGHDT; CDR2 reads YYEEEE. Written as DNA, the CDR3 is TGTGCCAGCAGCCGCCGGACAGGGCACACTGAAGCTTTCTTT. Protein product: CASSRRTGHTEAFF.

This clonotype was counted many times. The rearrangement joins TRBV4-1 to TRBJ2-1; 9 nucleotides agree with TRBD1. Germline V lookup: CDR1 MGHRA, CDR2 YSYEKL. The CDR3 totals 15 residues. Trimming removed 8 bases from V and 7 bases from J; junction bases left unmatched: 12. The CDR3 spells CASRAPGQGKNEQFF. The CDR3 coding sequence is TGCGCCAGCCGCGCCCCGGGACAGGGTAAGAATGAGCAGTTCTTC.

Ten or more counts support this clonotype. The rearrangement uses TRBV10-3 and TRBJ2-1; possibly TRBD2 for D (5 bases). The germline V gene has CDR1 ENHRY and CDR2 SYGVKD. V was cut by 9 bases and J by 10 bases, with 16 bases left in between. This CDR3 spans 12 amino acids. CDR3: CAIRGTEEEQFF. The CDR3 region has the DNA TGTGCCATTCGGGGTACCGAGGAGGAGCAGTTCTTC.

In this sample, this clonotype turned up many times. The rearrangement joins TRBV6-5 to TRBJ1-4; D not resolved. V was pared by 6 bases and J by 8 bases, with 13 bases between. CDR1 is MNHEY and CDR2 is SVGAGI in the germline V gene. The CDR3 covers 13 residues. The DNA for the CDR3 is TGTGCCAGCAGCTCTAGGTTGCGCGAAAAACTGTTTTTT. Translated, it gives CASSSRLREKLFF.

Ten or more counts support this clonotype. This sequence joins TRBV5-1 and TRBJ2-5; the D gene is possibly TRBD1 (6 bases). Germline V gene data show CDR1 as SGHRS and CDR2 as YFSETQ. V lost 4 bases and J 2 bases, leaving 15 bases between the germline ends. The CDR3 is 15 residues long. CDR3 in amino acids: CASSDPRTVQETQYF. The CDR3 nucleotides are TGCGCCAGCAGCGACCCGCGGACAGTTCAAGAGACCCAGTACTTC.

Only a few counts were recorded for this clonotype. One junction end disagrees with the germline gene, perhaps due to a read error. This sequence joins TRBV20-1 and TRBJ2-3; 9 bases fit TRBD2. The length of the CDR3 is 16 residues. The germline CDR1 and CDR2 sequences are DFQATT and SNEGSKA (reference sequence). The CDR3 here is CCAGPPASGVPDTQYF. The CDR3 DNA is TGCTGTGCTGGACCTCCGGCTAGCGGGGTCCCAGATACGCAGTATTTT.

This clonotype showed up many times. This chain connects TRBV20-1 to TRBJ2-1; 9 nucleotides line up with TRBD2. Germline V gene sequence: CDR1 DFQATT, CDR2 SNEGSKA (reference sequence). Germline trimming cut 7 bases from V and 3 bases from J; bases unmatched to any gene: 4. This CDR3 contains 13 residues. CDR3 DNA: TGCAGTGTTTCAGCGGGGGGCTACAATGAGCAGTTCTTC. It yields the protein CSVSAGGYNEQFF.

Worth noting for this clonotype: The junction shows a germline mismatch at one end, possibly a read error. The gene calls are TRBV20-1 and TRBJ2-1, with D perhaps assigned TRBD1 or TRBD2 (6 bases each). This CDR3 is 11 amino acids long. Germline values: CDR1 DFQATT, CDR2 SNEGSKA (reference sequence). In DNA, the CDR3 is TGCTGTGCCGGGGGCCAGGCTGAGCAGTTCTTC. Its translation: CCAGGQAEQFF.

This clonotype occurred many times. The J gene is TRBJ1-1, the V gene TRBV5-5, with TRBD1 as a possible D gene (5 bases). V was cut by 3 bases and J by 0 bases, with 12 bases left in between. This CDR3 spans 15 amino acids. Germline CDR1 is SGHKS and CDR2 is YYEKEE (reference sequence). The CDR3 here is CASSSRQTLNTEAFF. The DNA of the CDR3 is TGTGCCAGCAGCTCGCGACAGACCCTGAACACTGAAGCTTTCTTT.

The chain uses TRBV7-2 and TRBJ1-1; 9 nucleotides agree with TRBD1. This CDR3 is built from 15 residues. With V trimmed by 2 bases and J by 4 bases, 5 bases remained unmatched. CDR1 is SGHTA, CDR2 FQGNSA, per germline. Here the CDR3 reads CASSLSPGQGTEAFF. The CDR3 DNA is TGTGCCAGCAGCTTAAGTCCGGGACAGGGCACTGAAGCTTTCTTT.

This clonotype occurred many times. This chain links TRBV18 with TRBJ2-7; the D gene is possibly TRBD2 (5 bases). CDR1 is KGHSH and CDR2 is LQKENI in the germline V gene. Trimming pared 1 base from V and 2 bases from J, leaving 9 bases between. The CDR3 is 14 residues long. The CDR3 DNA follows: TGTGCCAGCTCACCACAAAGCGGCACCTACGAGCAGTACGTC. Translation gives CASSPQSGTYEQYV.

This clonotype was seen repeatedly, ten times or more. The chain has TRBV6-1 and TRBJ1-2; perhaps TRBD1 as D (5 bases). Germline loops: CDR1 MNHNS, CDR2 SASEGT. The CDR3 covers 14 residues. Trimming took 3 bases from V and 1 from J, leaving 9 bases between them. The CDR3: CASSDRDINYGYTF. CDR3 DNA: TGTGCCAGCAGTGACAGGGATATTAACTATGGCTACACCTTC.

This clonotype was recorded many times. The rearrangement links TRBV11-2 to TRBJ1-4; 7 bases match TRBD1. This CDR3 has 15 amino acids. V shed 5 bases, J shed 7 bases, and the junction held 10 bases outside the gene matches. Germline V gene lookup returns CDR1 SGHAT and CDR2 FQNNGV. The CDR3 spells CASSASTGVGEKLFF. The DNA of the CDR3 is TGTGCCAGCAGCGCATCTACAGGGGTGGGTGAAAAACTGTTTTTT. Full variable domain (missing parts from reference TRBV11-2 and TRBJ1-4): EAGVAQSPRYKIIEKRQSVAFWCNPISGHATLYWYQQILGQGPKLLIQFQNNGVVDDSQLPKDRFSAERLKGVDSTLKIQPAKLEDSAVYLCASSASTGVGEKLFFGSGTQLSVL.

Many counts were recorded for this clonotype. The V call is TRBV12-3 or TRBV12-4, the J call TRBJ2-7, with 7 bases aligning to TRBD1. With 6 bases clipped from V and 4 bases from J, the junction kept 6 bases outside the gene matches. The CDR3 has 13 residues. CDR3 residues: CASSPGTAYEQYV. The CDR3 nucleotides read TGTGCCAGCAGCCCCGGGACAGCATACGAGCAGTACGTC.

This clonotype was seen many times. The gene calls are TRBV12-3 or TRBV12-4 and TRBJ2-6; D not resolved. With 6 bases removed from V and 2 bases from J, the gap between germline ends came to 8 bases. The CDR3 runs to 14 residues. CDR3 DNA: TGTGCCAGCAGCCTAGGTGCTGGGGCCAACGTCCTGACTTTC. Amino acid sequence: CASSLGAGANVLTF.

In its sample, this clonotype was seen many times. Germline is not matched at one junction end, which may reflect a read error. V usage is TRBV7-7 and J usage is TRBJ1-3, with TRBD1 matching over 7 bases. The CDR3 spans 15 residues. From germline, CDR1 is SSHAT and CDR2 FNYEAQ (reference sequence). The CDR3 DNA is TGTGCTAGCAGCTTACAGGGGATGGGCGGAAACACCATATATTTT. It is translated as CASSLQGMGGNTIYF.

This clonotype was found a few times. The chain has TRBV20-1 and TRBJ2-3; maybe TRBD2 (7 bases). The V gene's germline CDR1 is DFQATT and CDR2 SNEGSKA (reference sequence). The CDR3 sequence is 13 residues long. V lost 4 bases and J lost 6, with 14 bases in between. This CDR3 reads CSAIGGARDTQYF. DNA of the CDR3: TGCAGTGCTATAGGGGGGGCGAGGGATACGCAGTATTTT.

This clonotype has more than one count but fewer than ten. The J gene is TRBJ2-4, the V gene TRBV20-1; tentatively, D is TRBD1 or TRBD2 (6 bases each). This CDR3 comprises 15 residues. Germline V gives CDR1 DFQATT, CDR2 SNEGSKA (reference sequence). Trimming stripped 3 bases from V and 0 bases from J, with 12 bases between. For the CDR3, the DNA is TGCAGTGCTAGGGGGGCGGGAATAGCCAAAAACATTCAGTACTTC. Protein sequence: CSARGAGIAKNIQYF.

This clonotype was seen ten or more times. The chain combines TRBV7-2 with TRBJ2-6, with D hard to call. Trimming took 5 bases from V and 4 from J, leaving 9 bases between them. This CDR3 region has 14 residues. CDR1 is SGHTA, CDR2 FQGNSA, per germline. CDR3 sequence reads: CASSPPAGANVLTF. The CDR3, as DNA: TGTGCCAGCAGCCCCCCTGCCGGGGCCAACGTCCTGACTTTC.

The table lists this clonotype with many counts. The V gene is TRBV29-1, the J gene TRBJ1-1; 8 nucleotides line up with TRBD1. Germline CDR1 and CDR2: SQVTM and ANQGSEA. Trimming removed 0 bases from V and 5 bases from J; junction bases left unmatched: 8. This CDR3 spans 15 amino acids. CDR3: CSVEEGWQGATEAFF. In DNA form, the CDR3 reads TGCAGCGTTGAAGAAGGATGGCAGGGGGCTACTGAAGCTTTCTTT.

This clonotype was recorded many times. The J gene is TRBJ2-5, the V gene TRBV12-3 or TRBV12-4, with D perhaps being TRBD1 or TRBD2 (6 bases each). The germline V and J ends were trimmed by 6 bases and 2 bases, with 13 bases remaining between them. The CDR3 loop spans 14 amino acids. The CDR3: CASRVWGAQETQYF. In DNA form, the CDR3 reads TGTGCCAGCAGGGTGTGGGGGGCTCAAGAGACCCAGTACTTC.

In this sample, this clonotype turned up many times. The chain uses TRBV7-3 and TRBJ1-3; D gene uncertain. Germline V gene data show CDR1 as SGHTA and CDR2 as FQGTGA. V lost 5 bases, J lost 0 bases, and 14 bases lay in between. The CDR3 loop spans 16 amino acids. The CDR3 loop is CASSAGSLTSGNTIYF. Here the CDR3 DNA reads TGTGCCAGCAGCGCGGGAAGCCTCACCTCTGGAAACACCATATATTTT.

Many counts were recorded for this clonotype. The V gene is TRBV7-2, the J gene TRBJ2-5; 8 bases fit TRBD1. Germline lookup yields CDR1 SGHTA and CDR2 FQGNSA. The CDR3 length is 14 residues. J was trimmed by 5 bases and V by 4 bases; bases with no gene match: 6. The CDR3 sequence: CASSYTGGSETQYF. The CDR3 DNA reads TGTGCCAGCAGCTATACAGGGGGTTCTGAGACCCAGTACTTC.

Comment on this clonotype: A much larger clone lies a single base off, so this may be a read error. The chain couples TRBV7-9 to TRBJ2-3, with D possibly being TRBD1 or TRBD2 (7 bases each). Trimming took 10 bases from V and 4 from J, leaving 21 bases between them. CDR1 is SEHNR, CDR2 FQNEAQ, per germline (reference sequence). The CDR3 is 15 amino acids. CDR3: CATGRSRGGSDTQYF. CDR3 nucleotides: TGTGCCACCGGCCGGTCCAGGGGGGGCTCAGATACGCAGTATTTT.

This clonotype was detected many times. The rearrangement joins TRBV3-1 to TRBJ1-4; D possibly corresponds to TRBD1 (5 bases). The CDR3 is made up of 17 amino acids. The germline gives CDR1 LGHDT, CDR2 YNNKEL (reference sequence). Trimming pared 4 bases from V and 1 base from J, leaving 16 bases between. CDR3 nucleotide sequence: TGTGCCAGCAGCCCTCGGATGGGGGAGGGAACTAATGAAAAACTGTTTTTT. This sequence encodes CASSPRMGEGTNEKLFF.

This rearrangement joins TRBV5-6 to TRBJ2-1, with 8 nucleotides matching TRBD1. The V gene's germline CDR1 is SGHDT and CDR2 YYEEEE. Trimming removed 0 bases from V and 2 bases from J; junction bases left unmatched: 1. This CDR3 is 15 amino acids long. CDR3 bases: TGTGCCAGCAGCTTGGCGACAGGGGCCTACAATGAGCAGTTCTTC. This sequence encodes CASSLATGAYNEQFF.